Listed below are T cell receptor beta chains from one sample, sequenced in a study of blood T cell repertoires in COVID-19. TCRdb keeps only in-frame clones here, not all; method: immunoSEQ multiplex PCR. The top ten hold approximately 8% of the sample, which has around 150,000 clones, 65% to 80% seen once. The specimen sequenced was peripheral blood. These receptors all stem from a man in his sixties with acute or convalescent COVID-19. The CDR3 runs from the conserved cysteine through the conserved F or W. Fields, in order: V gene, CDR3 length, clone size, J gene, D gene, CDR3 DNA, CDR3 protein. The D gene is left open where the match is weak. Expanded clones get a size class; other rows say once, few or many, or leave the size out.

>TRBV19|15|once|TRBJ2-2|TRBD1
TGTGCCAGTACCCTGGACAGGGGGCGTACCGGGGAGCTGTTTTTT
CASTLDRGRTGELFF
>TRBV18|14|-|TRBJ2-3|-
TGTGCCAGCTCACCCCTAGCTAGCACAGATACGCAGTATTTT
CASSPLASTDTQYF
>TRBV7-2|15|-|TRBJ1-1|-
TGTGCCAGCAGCTTAACCAGGGTGGGGAACACTGAAGCTTTCTTT
CASSLTRVGNTEAFF
>TRBV11-3|13|-|TRBJ2-7|TRBD1
TGTGCCAGCAGTCCTGGGACAGGGGACGAGCAGTACTTC
CASSPGTGDEQYF
>TRBV11-2|14|-|TRBJ1-2|TRBD1
TGTGCCAGCAGCTTAGTCAGGGGGCTAGATGGCTACACCTTC
CASSLVRGLDGYTF
>TRBV18|17|-|TRBJ1-2|-
TGTGCCAGCTCACCACCTTTCTCGTCAGGGGAAGGCTATGGCTACACCTTC
CASSPPFSSGEGYGYTF
>TRBV5-1|15|once|TRBJ1-5|-
TGCGCCAGCAGCTTGGCAGGGGATAGCAATCAGCCCCAGCATTTT
CASSLAGDSNQPQHF
>TRBV9|15|-|TRBJ2-1|TRBD1
TGTGCCAGCAGCAAGGGGACAGGGGCGTACAATGAGCAGTTCTTC
CASSKGTGAYNEQFF
>TRBV18|15|-|TRBJ2-1|TRBD1
TGTGCCAGCTCTTCCGGACAGGGGAACTACAATGAGCAGTTCTTC
CASSSGQGNYNEQFF
>TRBV5-1|14|-|TRBJ1-5|TRBD1
TGCGCCAGCAGGGAAGGGGGCGGCAATCAGCCCCAGCATTTT
CASREGGGNQPQHF
>TRBV5-1|12|-|TRBJ1-2|TRBD1
TGCGCCAGCGCAGGGGACAGCTATGGCTACACCTTC
CASAGDSYGYTF
>TRBV4-2|18|-|TRBJ2-2|TRBD1
TGTGCCAGCAGTTTTAGCCAGGGGGTTTCGGGTCGGACCGGGGAGCTGTTTTTT
CASSFSQGVSGRTGELFF
>TRBV7-6|15|once|TRBJ2-7|-
TGTGCCAGCAGCCCGAATTCGGGGAGCTCCTACGAGCAGTACTTC
CASSPNSGSSYEQYF
>TRBV5-6|15|-|TRBJ2-1|TRBD1
TGTGCCAGCAGCATCGGGACAGGGGTAGACAATGAGCAGTTCTTC
CASSIGTGVDNEQFF
>TRBV5-6|14|once|TRBJ1-1|-
TGTGCCAGCAGCTTTGGACTCCTGAACACTGAAGCTTTCTTT
CASSFGLLNTEAFF
>TRBV28|15|-|TRBJ1-6|-
TGTGCCAGCAGTTTCCCCGGGACTAAGGATTCACCCCTCCACTTT
CASSFPGTKDSPLHF
>TRBV2|13|-|TRBJ2-5|-
TGTGCCAGCAGTGGGACAGAAAAAGAGACCCAGTACTTC
CASSGTEKETQYF
>TRBV9|15|-|TRBJ2-7|-
TGTGCCAGCAGCGTAGATGTTGGCAGGGTCTACGAGCAGTACTTC
CASSVDVGRVYEQYF
>TRBV10-3|16|-|TRBJ1-1|-
TGTGCCATCAGTGAGCCCCAGGGAGGGGTTGGCACTGAAGCTTTCTTT
CAISEPQGGVGTEAFF
>TRBV29-1|16|-|TRBJ2-2|TRBD2
TGCAGCGTTGAAAGGTTACTAGCGGGGTCTACCGGGGAGCTGTTTTTT
CSVERLLAGSTGELFF
>TRBV25-1|12|-|TRBJ1-2|-
TGTGCCAGCAGTGGACAGGACTATGGCTACACCTTC
CASSGQDYGYTF
>TRBV6-5|16|-|TRBJ1-2|-
TGTGCCAGCAGTTACTCGATTTGGGACTCTAACTATGGCTACACCTTC
CASSYSIWDSNYGYTF
>TRBV6-1|16|-|TRBJ1-1|-
TGTGCCAGCAGTGTGTCGAACAGGCTTATGAACACTGAAGCTTTCTTT
CASSVSNRLMNTEAFF
>TRBV25-1|16|-|TRBJ1-3|TRBD1
TGTGCCAGCAGTGAATCCATACAGGGGGCTGGAAACACCATATATTTT
CASSESIQGAGNTIYF
>TRBV9|14|once|TRBJ2-5|-
TGTGCCAGCAGCGTAAGCACAGTGCAAGAGACCCAGTACTTC
CASSVSTVQETQYF
>TRBV10-3|14|once|TRBJ1-2|-
TGTGCCATCAGTGATCAGGGAGGGCTAGATGGCTACACCTTC
CAISDQGGLDGYTF
>TRBV3-1/TRBV3-2|15|-|TRBJ2-7|TRBD1
TGTGCCAGCAGCCAAGATTCTGGGACAGTATACGAGCAGTACTTC
CASSQDSGTVYEQYF
>TRBV2|13|-|TRBJ1-2|TRBD1
TGTGCCAGCAGTGAAAGGGACAGCTATGGCTACACCTTC
CASSERDSYGYTF
>TRBV19|14|-|TRBJ1-5|-
TGTGCCAGTAGTACGGGGTTGGTCAATCAGCCCCAGCATTTT
CASSTGLVNQPQHF
>TRBV20-1|11|-|TRBJ2-7|-
TGCAGTGTTCCGGGCTCCTACGAGCAGTACTTC
CSVPGSYEQYF
>TRBV7-3|13|-|TRBJ2-5|TRBD2
TGTGCCAGCAGCTCTGGGACTAGAGAGACCCAGTACTTC
CASSSGTRETQYF
>TRBV6-5|14|medium-sized|TRBJ1-1|-
TGTGCCAGCAGCTCCGGCAGGGGAGGGATTGGGGCTTTCTTT
CASSSGRGGIGAFF
>TRBV5-1|15|-|TRBJ2-2|TRBD2
TGCGCCAGCAGCCAGCGGGGGGGCAACACCGGGGAGCTGTTTTTT
CASSQRGGNTGELFF
>TRBV19|17|-|TRBJ2-3|TRBD2
TGTGCCAGTAGTATCGGGTCTAGCGGGGGGGTAACAGATACGCAGTATTTT
CASSIGSSGGVTDTQYF
>TRBV7-8|15|-|TRBJ1-2|TRBD1
TGTGCCAGCAGCTTAGCAGTGACAGGGGGCAATGGCTACACCTTC
CASSLAVTGGNGYTF
>TRBV10-1|15|-|TRBJ1-1|TRBD1
TGCGCCAGCAGAGGGGCAGGGGGCTCGGACACTGAAGCTTTCTTT
CASRGAGGSDTEAFF
>TRBV19|14|few|TRBJ1-4|-
TGTGCCAGTAGTCAGGACCCCCGGGGGAAAAAACTGTTTTTT
CASSQDPRGKKLFF
>TRBV19|13|once|TRBJ1-2|-
TGTGCCAGCGAACTCAGGGAGGGCTATGGCTACACCTTC
CASELREGYGYTF
>TRBV3-1/TRBV3-2|15|-|TRBJ1-2|-
TGTGCCAGCAGCCAAGAAGCAGGGCGGCAGTATGGCTACACCTTC
CASSQEAGRQYGYTF
>TRBV19|15|-|TRBJ2-1|TRBD1
TGTGCCAGTAGTGAGACAGGGGGTAGTTACAATGAGCAGTTCTTC
CASSETGGSYNEQFF